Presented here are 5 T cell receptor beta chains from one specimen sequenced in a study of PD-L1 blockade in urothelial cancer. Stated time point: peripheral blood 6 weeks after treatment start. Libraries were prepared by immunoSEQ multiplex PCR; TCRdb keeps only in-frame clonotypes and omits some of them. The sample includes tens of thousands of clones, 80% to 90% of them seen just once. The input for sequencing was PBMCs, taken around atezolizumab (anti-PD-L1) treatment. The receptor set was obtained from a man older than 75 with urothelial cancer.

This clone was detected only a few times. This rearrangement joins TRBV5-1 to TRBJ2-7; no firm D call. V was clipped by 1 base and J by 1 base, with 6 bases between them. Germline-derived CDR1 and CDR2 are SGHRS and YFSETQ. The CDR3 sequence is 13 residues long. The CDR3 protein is CASSLTRSYEQYF. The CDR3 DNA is TGCGCCAGCAGCTTGACTCGATCCTACGAGCAGTACTTC.

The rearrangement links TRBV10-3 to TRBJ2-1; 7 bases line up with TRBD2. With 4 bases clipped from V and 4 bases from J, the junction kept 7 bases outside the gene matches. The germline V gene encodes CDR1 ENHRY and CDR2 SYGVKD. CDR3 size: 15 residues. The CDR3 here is CAISVARGYYNEQFF. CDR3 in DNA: TGTGCCATCAGTGTAGCGCGGGGGTATTACAATGAGCAGTTCTTC.

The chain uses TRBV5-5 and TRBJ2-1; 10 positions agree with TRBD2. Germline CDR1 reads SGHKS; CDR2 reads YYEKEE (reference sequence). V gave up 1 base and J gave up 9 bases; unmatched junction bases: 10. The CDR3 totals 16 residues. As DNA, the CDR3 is TGTGCCAGCAGCTTGATTAGCGGGAGGAAGGGAAGTGAGCAGTTCTTC. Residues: CASSLISGRKGSEQFF.

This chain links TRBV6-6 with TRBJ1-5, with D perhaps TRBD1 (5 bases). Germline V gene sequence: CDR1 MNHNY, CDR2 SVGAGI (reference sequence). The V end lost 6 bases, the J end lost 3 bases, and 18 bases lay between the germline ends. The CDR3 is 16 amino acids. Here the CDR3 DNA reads TGTGCCAGCAGCCCCCGGGGGGGGGAGCACAATCAGCCCCAGCATTTT. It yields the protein CASSPRGGEHNQPQHF.

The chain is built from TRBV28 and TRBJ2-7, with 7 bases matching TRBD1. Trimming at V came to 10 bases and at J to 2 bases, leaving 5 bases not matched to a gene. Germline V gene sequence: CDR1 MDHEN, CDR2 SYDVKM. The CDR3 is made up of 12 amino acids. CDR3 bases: TGTGCCACCAAGCAGGGGGCCTACGAGCAGTACTTC. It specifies CATKQGAYEQYF.